Shown below are 23 T cell receptor beta chains from a single sample sequenced in a study of cytomegalovirus exposure and HLA in healthy donors (dated by TCRdb to about 2017). Library preparation employed the immunoSEQ multiplex PCR assay. Held by TCRdb, this immuneACCESS table contains in-frame sequences only and omits some clones. Under half of the omission traces to an unresolved V gene where checked; the cause of the rest is unknown. The sample includes over 100,000 clones, with more than 70% observed a single time. The ten largest clones take up about 2% of the sample. Sequenced: PBMCs. The receptors here all came from a woman between 18 and 29 years old in good health and CMV-seronegative.

V and J are TRBV18 and TRBJ1-2, with a possible D match to TRBD1 (5 bases). The germline V gene has CDR1 KGHSH and CDR2 LQKENI. Between the trimmed V and J ends, which lost 4 bases and 6 bases, there was a span of 12 bases. The CDR3 spans 13 residues. The CDR3 DNA reads as TGTGCCAGCTCACTTTCCCTACAGGATGGCTACACCTTC. This codes for CASSLSLQDGYTF.

The chain joins TRBV15 to TRBJ2-7, with D maybe TRBD1 (6 bases). The CDR3 length is 12 residues. In germline, CDR1 is LNHNV, CDR2 YYDKDF (reference sequence). V shed 5 bases and J shed 5 bases, with 10 bases lying between them. The CDR3 region is CATSLPGDEQYF. DNA of the CDR3: TGTGCCACCAGCTTGCCAGGGGACGAGCAGTACTTC.

This clone came up once. The chain employs TRBV7-9 and TRBJ1-6, with 8 bases identical to TRBD1. The CDR3 is 15 residues long. Germline CDR1 reads SEHNR; CDR2 reads FQNEAQ (reference sequence). V lost 6 bases, J lost 6 bases, and 7 bases stayed unmatched. The CDR3 DNA sequence: TGTGCCAGCAGTTATGGACAGGGACGTAATTCACCCCTCCACTTT. This codes for CASSYGQGRNSPLHF.

The chain carries TRBV28 and TRBJ2-7; TRBD2 matches 12 bases. CDR3 length: 18 residues. In germline, CDR1 is MDHEN, CDR2 SYDVKM. After removal of 4 bases from V and 6 bases from J, the junction contained 16 bases not matched to a gene. This CDR3 is CASSSYWTSGNRGSEQYF. CDR3 coding DNA: TGTGCCAGCAGTTCATACTGGACTAGCGGGAATCGTGGGAGCGAGCAGTACTTC.

The chain uses TRBV28 and TRBJ2-3; TRBD1 aligns across 8 bases. CDR1 is MDHEN, CDR2 SYDVKM, per germline. After removal of 5 bases from V and 4 bases from J, the junction contained 5 bases not matched to a gene. The CDR3 length is 14 residues. In nucleotides, the CDR3 is TGTGCCAGCAGTACGCGGACAGGGTCAGATACGCAGTATTTT. Its protein product is CASSTRTGSDTQYF. Supplemented by reference TRBV28 and TRBJ2-3, the full variable domain reads DVKVTQSSRYLVKRTGEKVFLECVQDMDHENMFWYRQDPGLGLRLIYFSYDVKMKEKGDIPEGYSVSREKKERFSLILESASTNQTSMYLCASSTRTGSDTQYFGPGTRLTVL.

The V gene is TRBV14, the J gene TRBJ1-3, with a weak D call TRBD1 (5 bases). Germline lookup yields CDR1 SGHDN and CDR2 FVKESK. The CDR3 consists of 15 residues. Trimming shortened V by 6 bases and J by 0 bases, and 12 bases separated the two germline ends. The CDR3 coding sequence is TGTGCCAGCAGTCGACAGACAAGCTCTGGAAACACCATATATTTT. Translated, it gives CASSRQTSSGNTIYF.

The gene calls are TRBV9 and TRBJ2-1, with D perhaps TRBD2 (6 bases). The CDR3 has 16 amino acids. Germline V lookup: CDR1 SGDLS, CDR2 YYNGEE. V lost 1 base, J lost 6 bases, and 17 bases lay in between. The CDR3 DNA reads as TGTGCCAGCAGCGTAAGAGTCGGGTGGAGGGCCAATGAGCAGTTCTTC. Protein product: CASSVRVGWRANEQFF. The full variable domain, with the rest looked up from reference TRBV9 and TRBJ2-1, is DSGVTQTPKHLITATGQRVTLRCSPRSGDLSVYWYQQSLDQGLQFLIQYYNGEERAKGNILERFSAQQFPDLHSELNLSSLELGDSALYFCASSVRVGWRANEQFFGPGTRLTVL.

The rearrangement joins TRBV27 to TRBJ1-1; no clear D gene. The germline gives CDR1 MNHEY, CDR2 SMNVEV (reference sequence). The CDR3 sequence is 14 residues long. Trimming cost V 2 bases and J 4 bases, with 11 bases left between them. The CDR3 reads CASSLGSSRTEAFF. The DNA of the CDR3 is TGTGCCAGCAGTTTAGGTAGCTCTCGCACTGAAGCTTTCTTT.

V and J are TRBV14 and TRBJ2-5; TRBD2 matches 13 bases. The CDR3 spans 17 residues. V lost 3 bases and J lost 1; bases outside the gene matches: 5. Germline-derived CDR1 and CDR2 are SGHDN and FVKESK. The CDR3 DNA sequence: TGTGCCAGCAGCCACTTTAGGACTAGCGGGGGCCAAGAGACCCAGTACTTC. Translating it yields CASSHFRTSGGQETQYF.

The V call is TRBV6-5, the J call TRBJ1-3; TRBD1 agrees at 8 bases. CDR1 and CDR2 from the germline V gene are MNHEY and SVGAGI. This CDR3 has 16 amino acids. The trim removed 1 base at V and 4 bases at J, leaving 6 bases unmatched. The CDR3 here is CASSYLGQGKGNTIYF. The CDR3 bases are TGTGCCAGCAGTTACTTAGGACAGGGTAAAGGAAACACCATATATTTT.

The chain carries TRBV6-1 and TRBJ2-5; weak D call: TRBD2 (5 bases). Germline CDR1 is MNHNS and CDR2 is SASEGT. V gave up 4 bases and J gave up 0 bases, with 12 bases separating them. The CDR3 has 15 amino acids. The CDR3 DNA reads TGTGCCAGCAGTGCCGGCGGGTCCCACCAAGAGACCCAGTACTTC. Residues: CASSAGGSHQETQYF.

J is TRBJ1-4 and V is TRBV4-2, with D perhaps matching TRBD1 (5 bases). Germline lookup yields CDR1 LGHNA and CDR2 YNFKEQ. The CDR3 spans 14 residues. The ends were cut back, 6 bases at V and 5 bases at J, with 13 bases in the middle. DNA of the CDR3: TGTGCCAGCAGTTACGGGGGGTCGAATGAAAAACTGTTTTTT. This translates into CASSYGGSNEKLFF.

The J gene is TRBJ2-1, the V gene TRBV5-4, with D perhaps TRBD1 (5 bases). V gave up 6 bases and J gave up 13 bases, with 17 bases separating them. The CDR3 consists of 12 residues. Germline values: CDR1 SGHNT, CDR2 YYREEE (reference sequence). This CDR3 is CASTPRRGLQFF. As DNA, the CDR3 is TGTGCCAGCACCCCCCGTAGGGGTCTACAGTTCTTC. The whole variable domain, remainder taken from reference TRBV5-4 and TRBJ2-1, is ETGVTQSPTHLIKTRGQQVTLRCSSQSGHNTVSWYQQALGQGPQFIFQYYREEENGRGNFPPRFSGLQFPNYSSELNVNALELDDSALYLCASTPRRGLQFFGPGTRLTVL.

Worth noting for this clone: This sample includes further DNA sequences coding for the same CDR3. The chain recombines TRBV28 with TRBJ2-5; no firm D call. This CDR3 contains 11 residues. Trimming left V 2 bases short and J 4 bases short, with 2 bases between. CDR1 MDHEN and CDR2 SYDVKM come from the germline V gene. For the CDR3, the DNA is TGTGCCAGCAGTTTACGAGAGACCCAGTACTTC. The encoded protein is CASSLRETQYF.

The chain has TRBV19 and TRBJ1-2; 7 bases line up with TRBD1. CDR3 length: 16 residues. V was clipped by 5 bases and J by 5 bases; unmatched bases: 14. The germline CDR1 and CDR2 sequences are LNHDA and SQIVND (reference sequence). The CDR3 loop is CASSHSAGTESYGYTF. The CDR3 bases are TGTGCCAGTAGTCATAGTGCTGGGACAGAATCTTATGGCTACACCTTC.

The V and J genes are TRBV7-2 and TRBJ2-1; D might be TRBD2 (5 bases). In germline, CDR1 is SGHTA, CDR2 FQGNSA. The CDR3 is 13 residues long. V gave up 6 bases and J gave up 7 bases, with 13 bases separating them. The CDR3 region is CASRYDRGNEQFF. In DNA, the CDR3 is TGTGCCAGCAGATACGACCGCGGGAATGAGCAGTTCTTC.

V usage is TRBV4-2 and J usage is TRBJ2-2; TRBD2 matches 8 bases. V was clipped by 0 bases and J by 7 bases; unmatched bases: 7. Per germline, CDR1 LGHNA and CDR2 YNFKEQ. The CDR3 is made up of 16 amino acids. As DNA, the CDR3 is TGTGCCAGCAGCCAAGAGGTCGGGGGGGGAGGCGGGGAGCTGTTTTTT. Translation gives CASSQEVGGGGGELFF.

The V gene is TRBV28, the J gene TRBJ1-1; weak D call: TRBD1 (5 bases). V lost 5 bases, J lost 4 bases, and 23 bases lay in between. Germline CDR1 is MDHEN and CDR2 is SYDVKM. The CDR3 has 17 residues. CDR3 DNA sequence: TGTGCCAGCAGTGGCAGCCGGGGGATCCTGAGCGGCACTGAAGCTTTCTTT. Protein product: CASSGSRGILSGTEAFF.

The genes are TRBV5-1 and TRBJ1-1, with 9 bases that match TRBD1. CDR1 is SGHRS, CDR2 YFSETQ, per germline. Germline trimming cut 0 bases from V and 5 bases from J; bases unmatched to any gene: 5. This CDR3 spans 15 amino acids. The CDR3 region is CASSLEGTGSTEAFF. The CDR3 nucleotides are TGCGCCAGCAGCTTGGAAGGGACAGGGAGTACTGAAGCTTTCTTT.

The gene calls are TRBV27 and TRBJ2-1; TRBD2 matches at 15 bases. This CDR3 is 16 amino acids long. Germline V gives CDR1 MNHEY, CDR2 SMNVEV (reference sequence). V lost 7 bases, J lost 8 bases, and 9 bases stayed unmatched. The CDR3 coding sequence is TGTGCCAGCACCCAATGGACTAGCGGGGGGGAAGATGAGCAGTTCTTC. This encodes CASTQWTSGGEDEQFF.

The rearrangement uses TRBV5-1 and TRBJ2-7, with TRBD2 matching over 9 bases. Germline values: CDR1 SGHRS, CDR2 YFSETQ. V shed 0 bases and J 3 bases; nucleotides not matched to a gene: 1. The CDR3 consists of 14 residues. CDR3 amino acids: CASSLGLADYEQYF. For the CDR3, the DNA is TGCGCCAGCAGCTTGGGACTAGCGGACTACGAGCAGTACTTC.

The CDR3 loop is CASSSSGDRRYLNYGYTF. CDR3 bases: TGCGCCAGCAGCTCTTCCGGAGACAGGAGATATCTTAACTATGGCTACACCTTC. The chain carries TRBV23-1 and TRBJ1-2; TRBD1 might be the D (6 bases). TRBV23-1 is placed among ORFs of uncertain function. V was clipped by 6 bases and J by 1 base, with 24 bases between them. The CDR3 totals 18 residues.

The chain is built from TRBV6-5 and TRBJ1-6; D not certain. The CDR3 is 13 amino acids. Looked up from germline, CDR1 is MNHEY and CDR2 is SVGAGI. Trimming took 6 bases from V and 8 from J, leaving 11 bases between them. CDR3 protein: CASRSRDYSPLHF. CDR3 coding DNA: TGTGCCAGCAGAAGCCGGGATTATTCACCCCTCCACTTT.